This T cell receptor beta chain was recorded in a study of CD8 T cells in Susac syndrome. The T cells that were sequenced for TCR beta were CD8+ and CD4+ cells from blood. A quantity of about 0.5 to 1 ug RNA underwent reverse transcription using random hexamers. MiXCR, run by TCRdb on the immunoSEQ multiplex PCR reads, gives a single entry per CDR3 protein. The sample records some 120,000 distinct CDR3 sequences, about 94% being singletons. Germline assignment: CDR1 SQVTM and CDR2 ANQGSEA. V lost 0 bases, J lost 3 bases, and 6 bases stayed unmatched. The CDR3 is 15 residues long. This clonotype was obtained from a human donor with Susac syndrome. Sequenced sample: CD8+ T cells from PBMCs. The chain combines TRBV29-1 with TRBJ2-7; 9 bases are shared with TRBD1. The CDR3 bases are TGCAGCGTTGAAGACACGGACAGGGGACACTACGAGCAGTACTTC. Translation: CSVEDTDRGHYEQYF.